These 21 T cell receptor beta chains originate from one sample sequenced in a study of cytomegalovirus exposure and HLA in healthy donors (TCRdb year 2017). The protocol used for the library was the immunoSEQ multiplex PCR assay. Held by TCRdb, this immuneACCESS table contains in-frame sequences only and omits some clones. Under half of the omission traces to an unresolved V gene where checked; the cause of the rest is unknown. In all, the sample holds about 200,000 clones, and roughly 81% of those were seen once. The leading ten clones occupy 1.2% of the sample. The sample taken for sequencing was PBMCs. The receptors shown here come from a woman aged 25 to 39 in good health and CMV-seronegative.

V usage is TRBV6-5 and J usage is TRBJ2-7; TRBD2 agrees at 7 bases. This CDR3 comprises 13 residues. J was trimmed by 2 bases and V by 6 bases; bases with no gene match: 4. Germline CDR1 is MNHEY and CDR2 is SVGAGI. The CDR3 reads CASRGTTTYEQYF. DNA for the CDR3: TGTGCCAGCAGAGGGACTACGACCTACGAGCAGTACTTC.

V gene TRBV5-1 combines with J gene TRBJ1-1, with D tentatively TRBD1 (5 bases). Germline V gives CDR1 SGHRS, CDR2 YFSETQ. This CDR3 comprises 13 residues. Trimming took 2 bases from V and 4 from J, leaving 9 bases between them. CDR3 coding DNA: TGCGCCAGCAGCTTAGTCAGGGCCACTGAAGCTTTCTTT. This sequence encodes CASSLVRATEAFF.

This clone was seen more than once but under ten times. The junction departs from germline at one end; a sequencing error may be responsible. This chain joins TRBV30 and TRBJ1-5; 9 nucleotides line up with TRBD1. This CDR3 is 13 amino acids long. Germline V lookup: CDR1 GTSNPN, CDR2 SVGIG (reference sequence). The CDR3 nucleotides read TGTGCCTGGAGGGGACAGGGCAAACAGCCCCAGCATTTT. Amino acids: CAWRGQGKQPQHF.

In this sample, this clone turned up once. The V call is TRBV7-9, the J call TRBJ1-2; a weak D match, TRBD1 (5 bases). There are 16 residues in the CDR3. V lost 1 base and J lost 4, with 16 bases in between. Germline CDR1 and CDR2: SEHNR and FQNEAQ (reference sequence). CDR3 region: CASSLGQGNNRYGYTF. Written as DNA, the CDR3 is TGTGCCAGCAGCTTAGGGCAGGGTAATAACCGCTATGGCTACACCTTC. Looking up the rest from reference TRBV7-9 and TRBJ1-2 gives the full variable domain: DTGVSQNPRHKITKRGQNVTFRCDPISEHNRLYWYRQTLGQGPEFLTYFQNEAQLEKSRLLSDRFSAERPKGSFSTLEIQRTEQGDSAMYLCASSLGQGNNRYGYTFGSGTRLTVV.

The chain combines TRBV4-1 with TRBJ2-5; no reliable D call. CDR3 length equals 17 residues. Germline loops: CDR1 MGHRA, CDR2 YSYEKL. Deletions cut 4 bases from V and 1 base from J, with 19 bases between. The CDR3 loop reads CASSPLGYDGVQETQYF. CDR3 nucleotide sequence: TGCGCCAGCAGCCCTCTCGGGTACGACGGAGTCCAAGAGACCCAGTACTTC.

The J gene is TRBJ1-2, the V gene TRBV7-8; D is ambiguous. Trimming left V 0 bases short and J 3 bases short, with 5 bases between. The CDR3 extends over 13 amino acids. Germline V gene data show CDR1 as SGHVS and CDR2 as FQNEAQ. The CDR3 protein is CASSLAGDYGYTF. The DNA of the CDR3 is TGTGCCAGCAGCTTAGCAGGAGACTATGGCTACACCTTC.

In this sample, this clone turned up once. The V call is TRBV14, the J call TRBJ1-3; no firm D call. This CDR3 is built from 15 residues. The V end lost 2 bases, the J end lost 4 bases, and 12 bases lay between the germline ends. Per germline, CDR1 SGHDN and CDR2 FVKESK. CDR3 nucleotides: TGTGCCAGCAGCCAAACGATGGGAGACGGAAACACCATATATTTT. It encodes CASSQTMGDGNTIYF. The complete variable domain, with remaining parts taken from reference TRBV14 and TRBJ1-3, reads EAGVTQFPSHSVIEKGQTVTLRCDPISGHDNLYWYRRVMGKEIKFLLHFVKESKQDESGMPNNRFLAERTGGTYSTLKVQPAELEDSGVYFCASSQTMGDGNTIYFGEGSWLTVV.

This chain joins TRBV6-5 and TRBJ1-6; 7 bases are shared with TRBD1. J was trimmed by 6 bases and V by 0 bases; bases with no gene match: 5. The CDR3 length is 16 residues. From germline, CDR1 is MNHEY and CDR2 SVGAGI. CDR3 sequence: CASSYSGQAGNSPLHF. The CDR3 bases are TGTGCCAGCAGTTACTCCGGACAGGCGGGTAATTCACCCCTCCACTTT.

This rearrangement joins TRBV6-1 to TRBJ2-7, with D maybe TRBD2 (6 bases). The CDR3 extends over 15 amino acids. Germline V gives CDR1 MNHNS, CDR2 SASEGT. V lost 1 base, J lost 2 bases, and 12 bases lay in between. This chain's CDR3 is CASSEGTGGPYEQYF. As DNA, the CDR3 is TGTGCCAGCAGTGAAGGTACCGGGGGACCCTACGAGCAGTACTTC.

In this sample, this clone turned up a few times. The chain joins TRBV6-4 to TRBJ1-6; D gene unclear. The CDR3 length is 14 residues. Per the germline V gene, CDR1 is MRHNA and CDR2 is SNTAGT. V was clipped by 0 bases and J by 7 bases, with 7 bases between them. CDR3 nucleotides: TGTGCCAGCAGTGACTCGGGAGGAAATTCACCCCTCCACTTT. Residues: CASSDSGGNSPLHF.

The CDR3 reads CASSLGLVTNDEQYF. In DNA form, the CDR3 reads TGCGCCAGCAGCTTGGGTTTGGTGACAAACGACGAGCAGTACTTC. The V gene is TRBV5-1, the J gene TRBJ2-7, with unresolved D. From germline, CDR1 is SGHRS and CDR2 YFSETQ. Trimming left V 0 bases short and J 5 bases short, with 15 bases between. This CDR3 is 15 amino acids long.

CDR3 residues: CASSAHGTYTTDTQYF. CDR3 sequence (DNA): TGTGCCAGCAGCGCCCACGGGACATATACCACAGATACGCAGTATTTT. The genes are TRBV7-2 and TRBJ2-3; D might be TRBD1 (6 bases). This CDR3 is 16 amino acids long. V shed 5 bases and J shed 2 bases, with 17 bases lying between them. CDR1 is SGHTA, CDR2 FQGNSA, per germline.

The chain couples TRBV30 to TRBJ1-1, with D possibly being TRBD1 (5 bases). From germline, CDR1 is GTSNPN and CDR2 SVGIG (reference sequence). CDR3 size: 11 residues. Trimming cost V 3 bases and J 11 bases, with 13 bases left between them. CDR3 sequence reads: CAWRSGGSAFF. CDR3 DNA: TGTGCCTGGAGGAGCGGGGGGTCCGCTTTCTTT.

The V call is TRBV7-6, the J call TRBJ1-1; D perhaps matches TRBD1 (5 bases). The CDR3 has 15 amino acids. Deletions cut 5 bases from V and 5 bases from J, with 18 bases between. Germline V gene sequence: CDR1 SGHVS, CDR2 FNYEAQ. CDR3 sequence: CASSPPGRGWTEAFF. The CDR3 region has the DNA TGTGCCAGCAGCCCGCCAGGGCGGGGGTGGACTGAAGCTTTCTTT.

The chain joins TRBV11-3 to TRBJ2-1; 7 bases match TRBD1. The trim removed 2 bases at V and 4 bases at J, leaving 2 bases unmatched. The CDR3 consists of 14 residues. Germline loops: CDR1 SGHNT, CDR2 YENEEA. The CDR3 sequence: CASSLPDRYNEQFF. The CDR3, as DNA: TGTGCCAGCAGCTTACCGGACAGGTACAATGAGCAGTTCTTC.

This CDR3 reads CASGLFPTNDRGPYEQYF. The CDR3 DNA is TGTGCTAGTGGTTTGTTTCCAACTAACGACAGGGGTCCCTACGAGCAGTACTTC. The J gene is TRBJ2-7, the V gene TRBV12-5; TRBD1 matches 8 bases. V trimming: 2 bases; J trimming: 2 bases; junction bases outside the gene matches: 14. The CDR3 is 18 residues long. The germline gives CDR1 LGHNT, CDR2 FRNRAP. The full variable domain, in which reference TRBV12-5 and TRBJ2-7 provide the parts outside the CDR3, is DARVTQTPRHKVTEMGQEVTMRCQPILGHNTVFWYRQTMMQGLELLAYFRNRAPLDDSGMPKDRFSAEMPDATLATLKIQPSEPRDSAVYFCASGLFPTNDRGPYEQYFGPGTRLTVT.

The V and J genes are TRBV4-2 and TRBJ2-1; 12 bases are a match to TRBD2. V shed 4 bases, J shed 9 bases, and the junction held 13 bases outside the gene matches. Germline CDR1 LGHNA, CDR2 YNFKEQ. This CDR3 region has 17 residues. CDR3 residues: CASSLQRTSGTDSEQFF. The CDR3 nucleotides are TGTGCCAGCAGCCTACAACGGACTAGCGGGACTGATAGTGAGCAGTTCTTC.

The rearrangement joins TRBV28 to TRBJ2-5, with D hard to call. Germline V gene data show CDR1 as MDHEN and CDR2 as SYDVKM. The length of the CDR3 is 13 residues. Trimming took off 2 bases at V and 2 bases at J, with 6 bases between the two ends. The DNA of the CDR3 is TGTGCCAGCAGTTTACACAGACAAGAGACCCAGTACTTC. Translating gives CASSLHRQETQYF.

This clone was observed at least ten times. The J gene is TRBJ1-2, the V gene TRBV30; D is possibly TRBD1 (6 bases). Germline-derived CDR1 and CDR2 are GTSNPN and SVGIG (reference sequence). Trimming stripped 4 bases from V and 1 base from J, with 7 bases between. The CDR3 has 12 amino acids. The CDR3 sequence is CAWTGVNYGYTF. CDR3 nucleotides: TGTGCCTGGACAGGGGTTAACTATGGCTACACCTTC.

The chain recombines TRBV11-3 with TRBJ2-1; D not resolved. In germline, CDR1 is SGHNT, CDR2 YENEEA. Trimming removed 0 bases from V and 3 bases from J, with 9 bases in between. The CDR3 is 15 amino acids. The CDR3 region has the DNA TGTGCCAGCAGCTTAGACTCAGGCCTCTACAATGAGCAGTTCTTC. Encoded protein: CASSLDSGLYNEQFF.

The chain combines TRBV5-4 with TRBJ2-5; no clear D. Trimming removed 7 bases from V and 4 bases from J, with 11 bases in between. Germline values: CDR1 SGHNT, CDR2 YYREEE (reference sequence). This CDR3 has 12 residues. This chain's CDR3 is CASRVYGETQYF. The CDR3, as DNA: TGTGCCAGCCGGGTCTACGGAGAGACCCAGTACTTC.